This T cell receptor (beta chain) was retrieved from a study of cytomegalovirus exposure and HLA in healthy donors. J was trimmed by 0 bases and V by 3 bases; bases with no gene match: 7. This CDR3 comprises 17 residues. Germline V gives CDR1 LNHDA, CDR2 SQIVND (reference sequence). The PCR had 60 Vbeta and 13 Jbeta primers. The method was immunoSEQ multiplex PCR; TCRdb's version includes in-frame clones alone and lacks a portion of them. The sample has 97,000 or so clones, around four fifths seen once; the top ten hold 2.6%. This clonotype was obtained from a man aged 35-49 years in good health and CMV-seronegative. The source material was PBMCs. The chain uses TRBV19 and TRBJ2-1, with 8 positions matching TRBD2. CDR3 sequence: CASSIPTRGASYNEQFF. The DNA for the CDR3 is TGTGCCAGTAGTATCCCCACGCGGGGGGCCTCCTACAATGAGCAGTTCTTC.